This T cell receptor beta chain was identified in a study of T cell responses to AZD1222 COVID-19 vaccine. This table comes from immunoSEQ multiplex PCR, and its TCRdb copy is limited to in-frame clones, with some not included. The sample lists tens of thousands of clones; about 83% were seen once. The CDR3 consists of 11 residues. CDR1 is GTSNPN, CDR2 SVGIG, per germline (reference sequence). The source is an adult in good health. The chain carries TRBV30 and TRBJ1-1, with D hard to call. This specimen was peripheral blood, taken on day 0 of AZD1222 vaccination. The CDR3 spells CAVGMNTEAFF. For the CDR3, the DNA is TGTGCAGTAGGGATGAACACTGAAGCTTTCTTT.